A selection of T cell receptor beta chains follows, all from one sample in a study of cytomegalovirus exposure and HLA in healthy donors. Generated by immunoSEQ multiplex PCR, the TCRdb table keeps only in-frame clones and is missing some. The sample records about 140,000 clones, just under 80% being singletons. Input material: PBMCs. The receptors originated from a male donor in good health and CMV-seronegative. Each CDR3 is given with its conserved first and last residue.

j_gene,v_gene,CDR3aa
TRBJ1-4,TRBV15,CATSRDRGSTNEKLFF
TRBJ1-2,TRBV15,CATSRGDFGNGYTF
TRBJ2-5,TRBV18,CASSPPQGWGETQYF
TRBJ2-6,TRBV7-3,CASSPLAGAGANVLTF
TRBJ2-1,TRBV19,CASSERGKPGAEQFF
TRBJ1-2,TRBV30,CAWAAPGQNNYGYTF
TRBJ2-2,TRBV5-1,CASSLDPQGPTGELFF
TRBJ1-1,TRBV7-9,CSSSKGQGPQTNTEAFF
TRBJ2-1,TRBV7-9,CASSLSDSSYNEQFF
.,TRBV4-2,CASSQGGGNEQYF
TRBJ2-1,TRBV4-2,CASSSTGREQFF
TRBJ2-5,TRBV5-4,CASSRAGGSETQYF